A single sample is the source of the 19 T cell receptor beta chains below, sequenced in a study of blood T cell repertoires in COVID-19. Generated by immunoSEQ multiplex PCR, the TCRdb table keeps only in-frame clones and is missing some. Of over 95,000 clones in the sample, 90% were seen once. Source material: peripheral blood. These receptors were taken from a woman aged 50 to 60 with acute or convalescent COVID-19.

This clone has only a few counts. V is TRBV20-1 and J is TRBJ2-1; D might be TRBD2 (5 bases). CDR1 and CDR2 from the germline V gene are DFQATT and SNEGSKA (reference sequence). The CDR3 runs 14 residues. Trimming took off 3 bases at V and 3 bases at J, with 12 bases between the two ends. The CDR3 bases are TGCAGTGCTAGTACGGGAAGTTTCTACAATGAGCAGTTCTTC. It codes for CSASTGSFYNEQFF.

This clone was seen a handful of times. This rearrangement joins TRBV27 to TRBJ1-1; no definite D call. Per the germline V gene, CDR1 is MNHEY and CDR2 is SMNVEV (reference sequence). Trimming cost V 9 bases and J 2 bases, with 16 bases left between them. There are 14 residues in the CDR3. CDR3: CASCDGMGNTEAFF. DNA of the CDR3: TGTGCCAGTTGTGACGGGATGGGAAACACTGAAGCTTTCTTT.

This clone was counted once. This chain's CDR3 is CSGHRGRETQYF. The DNA of the CDR3 is TGCAGCGGACACAGGGGGCGAGAGACCCAGTACTTC. The V and J genes are TRBV29-1 and TRBJ2-5; TRBD1 matches at 9 bases. V lost 7 bases and J lost 4; bases outside the gene matches: 4. Germline CDR1 reads SQVTM; CDR2 reads ANQGSEA. This CDR3 is 12 amino acids long. Filled out from reference TRBV29-1 and TRBJ2-5, the complete variable domain reads SAVISQKPSRDICQRGTSLTIQCQVDSQVTMMFWYRQQPGQSLTLIATANQGSEATYESGFVIDKFPISRPNLTFSTLTVSNMSPEDSSIYLCSGHRGRETQYFGPGTRLLVL.

This clone was observed once. The rearrangement uses TRBV30 and TRBJ2-3; a possible D gene is TRBD2 (5 bases). This CDR3 spans 15 amino acids. V was trimmed by 1 base and J by 2 bases, leaving 13 bases between them. Germline values: CDR1 GTSNPN, CDR2 SVGIG (reference sequence). The CDR3 reads CAWSALSGYTDTQYF. The CDR3 DNA follows: TGTGCCTGGAGTGCACTAAGCGGATACACAGATACGCAGTATTTT. The entire variable domain, with the rest obtained from reference TRBV30 and TRBJ2-3, is as follows: SQTIHQWPATLVQPVGSPLSLECTVEGTSNPNLYWYRQAAGRGLQLLFYSVGIGQISSEVPQNLSASRPQDRQFILSSKKLLLSDSGFYLCAWSALSGYTDTQYFGPGTRLTVL.

The chain employs TRBV28 and TRBJ2-1; tentative D call: TRBD2 (6 bases). This CDR3 is built from 15 residues. Trimming cost V 7 bases and J 2 bases, with 15 bases left between them. CDR1 is MDHEN, CDR2 SYDVKM, per germline. CDR3 sequence: CASKNGGTTYNEQFF. CDR3 sequence (DNA): TGTGCCAGCAAAAACGGGGGTACTACCTACAATGAGCAGTTCTTC.

This rearrangement joins TRBV7-6 to TRBJ1-4; 11 bases fit TRBD1. V shed 3 bases, J shed 3 bases, and the junction held 3 bases outside the gene matches. CDR1 and CDR2 from the germline V gene are SGHVS and FNYEAQ. The CDR3 loop spans 16 amino acids. CDR3 sequence: CASSFGQGASNEKLFF. The DNA for the CDR3 is TGTGCCAGCAGCTTCGGACAGGGGGCCTCTAATGAAAAACTGTTTTTT.

The gene calls are TRBV5-1 and TRBJ2-3; tentatively, D is TRBD2 (6 bases). Trimming took 0 bases from V and 6 from J, leaving 14 bases between them. The length of the CDR3 is 15 residues. The V gene's germline CDR1 is SGHRS and CDR2 YFSETQ. The CDR3 loop is CASSLGRGATDTQYF. The CDR3 DNA sequence: TGCGCCAGCAGCTTGGGTCGCGGGGCAACGGATACGCAGTATTTT. Variable domain in full (rest from reference TRBV5-1 and TRBJ2-3): KAGVTQTPRYLIKTRGQQVTLSCSPISGHRSVSWYQQTPGQGLQFLFEYFSETQRNKGNFPGRFSGRQFSNSRSEMNVSTLELGDSALYLCASSLGRGATDTQYFGPGTRLTVL.

The gene calls are TRBV28 and TRBJ2-2; 8 bases are shared with TRBD1. The CDR3 is made up of 15 amino acids. Per the germline V gene, CDR1 is MDHEN and CDR2 is SYDVKM. V was clipped by 8 bases and J by 0 bases; unmatched bases: 5. CDR3: CASRTGTTNTGELFF. The DNA for the CDR3 is TGTGCCAGCCGGACAGGGACCACGAACACCGGGGAGCTGTTTTTT.

The chain carries TRBV29-1 and TRBJ1-2; 7 nucleotides agree with TRBD1. Trimming at V came to 3 bases and at J to 8 bases, leaving 3 bases not matched to a gene. This CDR3 comprises 11 residues. CDR1 is SQVTM and CDR2 is ANQGSEA in the germline V gene. CDR3 sequence (DNA): TGCAGCGTTGACGACAGGGAAGGCTACACCTTC. It specifies CSVDDREGYTF.

This chain connects TRBV5-1 to TRBJ2-7; D unclear. The CDR3 is 14 amino acids. V shed 0 bases and J shed 1 base, with 8 bases lying between them. Germline loops: CDR1 SGHRS, CDR2 YFSETQ. CDR3 DNA sequence: TGCGCCAGCAGCTTGGCCTCCCGTTCCTACGAGCAGTACTTC. This codes for CASSLASRSYEQYF. Using reference TRBV5-1 and TRBJ2-7 for the parts outside the CDR3, the full variable domain is KAGVTQTPRYLIKTRGQQVTLSCSPISGHRSVSWYQQTPGQGLQFLFEYFSETQRNKGNFPGRFSGRQFSNSRSEMNVSTLELGDSALYLCASSLASRSYEQYFGPGTRLTVT.

The genes are TRBV25-1 and TRBJ2-1; D is ambiguous. In germline, CDR1 is MGHDK, CDR2 SYGVNS. Trimming removed 4 bases from V and 0 bases from J, with 16 bases in between. This CDR3 has 17 residues. CDR3 amino acids: CASSVTVGFLSYNEQFF. The CDR3 DNA sequence: TGTGCCAGCAGTGTAACGGTCGGGTTCCTCTCCTACAATGAGCAGTTCTTC.

J is TRBJ1-2 and V is TRBV24-1; D unresolved. The V end was cut by 2 bases, the J end by 2 bases, with 8 bases between. The CDR3 runs to 14 residues. Germline CDR1 and CDR2: KGHDR and SFDVKD. Here the CDR3 DNA reads TGTGCCACCAGTGATTCAAGACTGAACTATGGCTACACCTTC. Its translation: CATSDSRLNYGYTF.

The V and J genes are TRBV10-2 and TRBJ2-7, with 13 nucleotides matching TRBD2. Trimming took 3 bases from V and 3 from J; bases not matched to a gene: 11. Germline CDR1 is WSHSY and CDR2 is SAAADI. The CDR3 is 18 amino acids. The chain's CDR3 is CASSEGLAGVRGHYEQYF. The CDR3 region has the DNA TGCGCCAGCAGTGAAGGACTAGCGGGAGTTCGGGGGCACTACGAGCAGTACTTC.

The chain employs TRBV7-9 and TRBJ2-1; possibly TRBD2 for D (5 bases). Germline lookup yields CDR1 SEHNR and CDR2 FQNEAQ (reference sequence). The length of the CDR3 is 13 residues. The ends were cut back, 2 bases at V and 5 bases at J, with 7 bases in the middle. CDR3 residues: CASSLPGDNEQFF. For the CDR3, the DNA is TGTGCCAGCAGCTTACCCGGGGACAATGAGCAGTTCTTC.

V gene TRBV6-1 combines with J gene TRBJ1-5; a possible D gene is TRBD1 (5 bases). The CDR3 loop spans 13 amino acids. Germline CDR1 reads MNHNS; CDR2 reads SASEGT. V was trimmed by 1 base and J by 9 bases, leaving 10 bases between them. The CDR3 DNA is TGTGCCAGCAGTGAAGACCCAGGGCTGCCCCAGCATTTT. It encodes CASSEDPGLPQHF.

This chain links TRBV15 with TRBJ2-1; 9 bases are shared with TRBD2. The CDR3 loop spans 16 amino acids. The trim removed 1 base at V and 8 bases at J, leaving 9 bases unmatched. Germline lookup yields CDR1 LNHNV and CDR2 YYDKDF (reference sequence). Here the CDR3 DNA reads TGTGCCACCAGCAGAGCGGCGGGAGGGCCGCTGGATGAGCAGTTCTTC. Protein sequence: CATSRAAGGPLDEQFF.

This clone was seen once. The chain employs TRBV2 and TRBJ2-2; 10 bases match TRBD1. Germline CDR1 is SNHLY and CDR2 is FYNNEI. The junction had 1 base not matched to a gene; V was cut back by 4 bases and J by 5 bases. The CDR3 runs to 14 residues. This chain's CDR3 is CASSGTGGTGELFF. The CDR3 DNA sequence: TGTGCCAGCAGTGGGACAGGGGGTACCGGGGAGCTGTTTTTT.

The chain combines TRBV12-3 or TRBV12-4 with TRBJ1-2; D might be TRBD1 (6 bases). The CDR3 sequence is 12 residues long. Trimming took off 2 bases at V and 8 bases at J, with 9 bases between the two ends. CDR3 bases: TGTGCCAGCAGTTTATCAGGGGACGGCTACACCTTC. It encodes CASSLSGDGYTF.

This sequence joins TRBV6-4 and TRBJ2-1; TRBD1 aligns across 9 bases. After removal of 11 bases from V and 0 bases from J, the junction contained 17 bases not matched to a gene. This CDR3 contains 18 residues. Per the germline V gene, CDR1 is MRHNA and CDR2 is SNTAGT. CDR3 protein: CARRDRETVASSYNEQFF. The DNA of the CDR3 is TGTGCCCGACGGGACAGGGAAACGGTGGCTAGCTCCTACAATGAGCAGTTCTTC.